Listed below are T cell receptor beta chains from one sample, sequenced in a study of blood T cell repertoires in COVID-19. TCRdb's table, derived via immunoSEQ multiplex PCR, lists solely in-frame clones and lacks some. This table has 55,000 to 70,000 clones, 85% to 90% appearing once. The sequenced sample consisted of peripheral blood. The receptors originated from a woman aged 50 to 60 with active or convalescent COVID-19. The CDR3 runs from the conserved cysteine through the conserved F or W. A D gene is named only where the DNA matches it firmly. Where a row states a size, it is once, few, many or the class of an expanded clone; other rows omit it.

d_call: TRBD1; clone_size: NA; j_call: TRBJ1-1; v_call: TRBV19; cdr3_aa: CASSLGQGGTEAFF; cdr3_nt: TGTGCCAGTAGTCTCGGACAGGGAGGGACTGAAGCTTTCTTT
d_call: TRBD1; clone_size: NA; j_call: TRBJ1-5; v_call: TRBV6-2/TRBV6-3; cdr3_aa: CASSYIRDRGNQPQHF; cdr3_nt: TGTGCCAGCAGTTACATACGGGACAGGGGCAATCAGCCCCAGCATTTT
d_call: TRBD2; clone_size: NA; j_call: TRBJ2-1; v_call: TRBV9; cdr3_aa: CASSVDAGGANEQFF; cdr3_nt: TGTGCCAGCAGCGTAGACGCGGGAGGGGCCAATGAGCAGTTCTTC
d_call: NA; clone_size: NA; j_call: TRBJ2-7; v_call: TRBV7-2; cdr3_aa: CASSSETGYLYEQYF; cdr3_nt: TGTGCCAGCAGCTCAGAAACGGGGTATCTCTACGAGCAGTACTTC
d_call: TRBD2; clone_size: NA; j_call: TRBJ2-3; v_call: TRBV5-1; cdr3_aa: CASSLGLARDTQYF; cdr3_nt: TGCGCCAGCAGCCTCGGACTAGCTCGAGATACGCAGTATTTT
d_call: TRBD1; clone_size: NA; j_call: TRBJ2-7; v_call: TRBV2; cdr3_aa: CASSERQGSSYEQYF; cdr3_nt: TGTGCCAGCAGTGAAAGACAGGGGAGTTCCTACGAGCAGTACTTC
d_call: TRBD1; clone_size: NA; j_call: TRBJ1-6; v_call: TRBV5-1; cdr3_aa: CASSLEGQGVSPLHF; cdr3_nt: TGCGCCAGCAGCTTGGAAGGACAGGGGGTCTCACCCCTCCACTTT
d_call: NA; clone_size: NA; j_call: TRBJ2-7; v_call: TRBV19; cdr3_aa: CASSISFAEAYEQYF; cdr3_nt: TGTGCCAGTAGTATAAGCTTTGCGGAAGCCTACGAGCAGTACTTC
d_call: TRBD2; clone_size: NA; j_call: TRBJ2-5; v_call: TRBV3-1/TRBV3-2; cdr3_aa: CASSQVGVSGEEQYF; cdr3_nt: TGTGCCAGCAGCCAAGTGGGTGTAAGCGGGGAGGAGCAGTACTTC
d_call: TRBD2; clone_size: NA; j_call: TRBJ2-7; v_call: TRBV4-2; cdr3_aa: CASSQGLAGPVYEQYF; cdr3_nt: TGTGCCAGCAGCCAAGGACTAGCGGGACCTGTTTACGAGCAGTACTTC
d_call: NA; clone_size: NA; j_call: TRBJ2-1; v_call: TRBV5-1; cdr3_aa: CASSSDGENYNEQFF; cdr3_nt: TGCGCCAGCAGCTCCGACGGGGAAAATTACAATGAGCAGTTCTTC
d_call: TRBD2; clone_size: once; j_call: TRBJ2-1; v_call: TRBV7-2; cdr3_aa: CASSFGSRLAGDNEQFF; cdr3_nt: TGTGCCAGCAGCTTTGGTTCCCGACTAGCGGGAGACAATGAGCAGTTCTTC
d_call: NA; clone_size: NA; j_call: TRBJ1-5; v_call: TRBV12-3/TRBV12-4; cdr3_aa: CASSLAQVVHF; cdr3_nt: TGTGCCAGCAGTTTAGCACAGGTTGTGCATTTT
d_call: NA; clone_size: NA; j_call: TRBJ2-5; v_call: TRBV3-1/TRBV3-2; cdr3_aa: CASSQESSGGETQYF; cdr3_nt: TGTGCCAGCAGCCAAGAGTCCAGTGGAGGGGAGACCCAGTACTTC
d_call: NA; clone_size: once; j_call: TRBJ2-2; v_call: TRBV13; cdr3_aa: CASSWRDTGELFF; cdr3_nt: TGTGCCAGCAGCTGGAGGGACACCGGGGAGCTGTTTTTT
d_call: NA; clone_size: once; j_call: TRBJ2-7; v_call: TRBV13; cdr3_aa: CASSFGLMDEQYF; cdr3_nt: TGTGCCAGCAGCTTCGGACTAATGGACGAGCAGTACTTC
d_call: TRBD2; clone_size: NA; j_call: TRBJ2-3; v_call: TRBV9; cdr3_aa: CASSPSGLAGGPITDTQYF; cdr3_nt: TGTGCCAGCAGCCCTTCGGGACTAGCGGGAGGGCCGATCACAGATACGCAGTATTTT
d_call: TRBD2; clone_size: NA; j_call: TRBJ2-1; v_call: TRBV19; cdr3_aa: CASTHTAGLGRFRYEQFF; cdr3_nt: TGTGCCAGTACCCACACTGCGGGACTAGGAAGGTTTCGGTATGAGCAGTTCTTC
d_call: TRBD2; clone_size: NA; j_call: TRBJ2-7; v_call: TRBV28; cdr3_aa: CASRASGSFTYEQYF; cdr3_nt: TGTGCCAGCAGAGCTAGCGGGAGTTTTACCTACGAGCAGTACTTC
d_call: NA; clone_size: NA; j_call: TRBJ1-1; v_call: TRBV9; cdr3_aa: CASSVGAGDTEAFF; cdr3_nt: TGTGCCAGCAGCGTAGGCGCAGGGGACACTGAAGCTTTCTTT
d_call: TRBD2; clone_size: NA; j_call: TRBJ2-1; v_call: TRBV2; cdr3_aa: CASSDGASGPVYNEQFF; cdr3_nt: TGTGCCAGCAGTGATGGGGCTAGCGGACCAGTTTACAATGAGCAGTTCTTC
d_call: NA; clone_size: NA; j_call: TRBJ2-7; v_call: TRBV3-1/TRBV3-2; cdr3_aa: CASSLKGGSYEQYF; cdr3_nt: TGTGCCAGCAGTCTCAAGGGGGGGTCCTACGAGCAGTACTTC
d_call: NA; clone_size: NA; j_call: TRBJ2-7; v_call: TRBV30; cdr3_aa: CAWSASGSYEQYF; cdr3_nt: TGTGCCTGGAGTGCCTCGGGGTCCTACGAGCAGTACTTC
d_call: TRBD2; clone_size: NA; j_call: TRBJ2-3; v_call: TRBV6-5; cdr3_aa: CASSWNGGRSDTQYF; cdr3_nt: TGTGCCAGCTCCTGGAACGGCGGGAGGTCAGATACGCAGTATTTT
d_call: NA; clone_size: NA; j_call: TRBJ1-2; v_call: TRBV6-1; cdr3_aa: CASSDQGSYGYTF; cdr3_nt: TGTGCCAGCAGTGACCAGGGGTCCTATGGCTACACCTTC
d_call: NA; clone_size: NA; j_call: TRBJ2-7; v_call: TRBV4-1; cdr3_aa: CASSQGDQGPYEQYF; cdr3_nt: TGCGCCAGCAGCCAAGGGGATCAGGGTCCCTACGAGCAGTACTTC
d_call: NA; clone_size: NA; j_call: TRBJ2-2; v_call: TRBV28; cdr3_aa: CASETGLGTGELFF; cdr3_nt: TGTGCCAGCGAAACGGGACTTGGCACCGGGGAGCTGTTTTTT
d_call: NA; clone_size: NA; j_call: TRBJ2-1; v_call: TRBV25-1; cdr3_aa: CASSPFSDYSSYNEQFF; cdr3_nt: TGTGCCAGCAGTCCCTTCTCCGACTATTCCTCCTACAATGAGCAGTTCTTC
d_call: NA; clone_size: NA; j_call: TRBJ1-1; v_call: TRBV28; cdr3_aa: CASSLYQNTEAFF; cdr3_nt: TGTGCCAGCAGTTTATATCAGAACACTGAAGCTTTCTTT
d_call: NA; clone_size: once; j_call: TRBJ1-2; v_call: TRBV5-1; cdr3_aa: CASSFEQTGYYGYTF; cdr3_nt: TGCGCCAGCAGCTTCGAACAAACAGGGTACTATGGCTACACCTTC
d_call: TRBD1; clone_size: NA; j_call: TRBJ2-7; v_call: TRBV25-1; cdr3_aa: CASSESRGIPYEQYF; cdr3_nt: TGTGCCAGCAGTGAATCCAGGGGGATTCCCTACGAGCAGTACTTC
d_call: TRBD2; clone_size: once; j_call: TRBJ2-5; v_call: TRBV3-1/TRBV3-2; cdr3_aa: CASSQVRLAGGRETQYF; cdr3_nt: TGTGCCAGCAGCCAAGTTAGACTAGCGGGAGGGAGGGAGACCCAGTACTTC
d_call: TRBD2; clone_size: NA; j_call: TRBJ2-1; v_call: TRBV14; cdr3_aa: CASSQFTGGNLYNEQFF; cdr3_nt: TGTGCCAGCAGCCAATTCACGGGAGGGAATCTCTACAATGAGCAGTTCTTC
d_call: TRBD2; clone_size: NA; j_call: TRBJ2-1; v_call: TRBV11-2; cdr3_aa: CASSLVGMTSGYYNEQFF; cdr3_nt: TGTGCCAGCAGCTTAGTCGGAATGACTAGCGGGTACTACAATGAGCAGTTCTTC
d_call: NA; clone_size: NA; j_call: TRBJ2-1; v_call: TRBV3-1/TRBV3-2; cdr3_aa: CASSHFSYNEQFF; cdr3_nt: TGTGCCAGCAGCCACTTCAGTTACAATGAGCAGTTCTTC
d_call: TRBD1; clone_size: NA; j_call: TRBJ1-4; v_call: TRBV2; cdr3_aa: CASVPGTGGIPNEKLFF; cdr3_nt: TGTGCCAGCGTCCCTGGGACAGGGGGGATACCAAATGAAAAACTGTTTTTT
d_call: TRBD2; clone_size: NA; j_call: TRBJ2-3; v_call: TRBV10-2; cdr3_aa: CASSLAGGTADTQYF; cdr3_nt: TGCGCCAGCAGTCTAGCGGGAGGCACAGCAGATACGCAGTATTTT
d_call: NA; clone_size: NA; j_call: TRBJ1-3; v_call: TRBV19; cdr3_aa: CATSSNGNTIYF; cdr3_nt: TGTGCCACTTCTAGTAATGGAAACACCATATATTTT
d_call: NA; clone_size: few; j_call: TRBJ1-2; v_call: TRBV4-2; cdr3_aa: CASSPAGVSLNYGYTF; cdr3_nt: TGTGCCAGCAGCCCGGCGGGGGTGTCCCTTAACTATGGCTACACCTTC
d_call: NA; clone_size: NA; j_call: TRBJ1-1; v_call: TRBV14; cdr3_aa: CASSRLDRLNTEAFF; cdr3_nt: TGTGCCAGCAGCCGGTTAGACAGGTTGAACACTGAAGCTTTCTTT
d_call: TRBD2; clone_size: once; j_call: TRBJ2-1; v_call: TRBV6-5; cdr3_aa: CASSYRLAENNEQFF; cdr3_nt: TGTGCCAGCAGTTATCGACTAGCGGAGAACAATGAGCAGTTCTTC
d_call: NA; clone_size: NA; j_call: TRBJ2-1; v_call: TRBV7-3; cdr3_aa: CASSVGLTGPSPYNEQFF; cdr3_nt: TGTGCCAGCAGCGTAGGACTCACCGGGCCCTCCCCCTACAATGAGCAGTTCTTC